This is a list of T cell receptor beta chains from one sample in a study of cytotoxic CD8 clonotypes in ibrutinib-treated CLL. Produced via immunoSEQ multiplex PCR; TCRdb's table is partial and in-frame only. There are about 76,000 clones in the sample; 86% occur only once, and more than 5% lies in the top ten. This specimen consisted of PBMCs, obtained before ibrutinib treatment. The source is a human donor with chronic lymphocytic leukemia. The CDR3 runs from the conserved cysteine through the conserved F or W. The D gene is left open where the match is weak. Rows may omit the clone size; those that give it use once, few, many or a size class.

j_call,v_call,d_call,clone_size,cdr3_aa,cdr3_nt
TRBJ2-1,TRBV9,TRBD2,NA,CASSPILAGVYNEQFF,TGTGCCAGCAGCCCAATACTAGCGGGAGTATACAATGAGCAGTTCTTC
TRBJ1-1,TRBV4-2,NA,NA,CASSPHQNTEAFF,TGTGCCAGCAGCCCGCATCAGAACACTGAAGCTTTCTTT
TRBJ2-5,TRBV11-2,NA,once,CASSPIQPLIQETQYF,TGTGCCAGCAGCCCTATCCAGCCATTGATACAAGAGACCCAGTACTTC
TRBJ2-5,TRBV6-5,NA,NA,CASSYVAGEVGETQYF,TGTGCCAGCAGTTATGTCGCAGGGGAAGTTGGAGAGACCCAGTACTTC
TRBJ2-7,TRBV2,NA,NA,CASWESVSYEQYF,TGTGCCAGCTGGGAAAGTGTTTCCTACGAGCAGTACTTC
TRBJ1-2,TRBV6-5,NA,NA,CASSGFGVYGYTF,TGTGCCAGCAGTGGCTTCGGGGTCTATGGCTACACCTTC
TRBJ1-3,TRBV19,NA,NA,CASSMTSGNTIYF,TGTGCCAGTAGTATGACATCTGGAAACACCATATATTTT
TRBJ1-2,TRBV11-3,TRBD1,once,CASSRRDRSYGYTF,TGTGCCAGCAGCCGAAGGGACAGGAGCTATGGCTACACCTTC
TRBJ2-5,TRBV2,NA,NA,CASSTQRQETQYF,TGTGCCAGCAGCACACAGCGGCAAGAGACCCAGTACTTC
TRBJ2-7,TRBV27,TRBD1,few,CASSHPTGGGYEQYF,TGTGCCAGCAGTCACCCGACAGGGGGCGGTTACGAGCAGTACTTC
TRBJ1-3,TRBV7-9,NA,NA,CASSHGAGNTIYF,TGTGCCAGCAGCCATGGGGCTGGAAACACCATATATTTT
TRBJ2-7,TRBV7-9,NA,few,CASSSDRDEPVEQYF,TGTGCCAGCAGCTCCGACCGGGACGAACCCGTAGAGCAGTACTTC
TRBJ2-5,TRBV4-2,TRBD2,few,CASSQALAGGRETQYF,TGTGCCAGCAGCCAAGCATTAGCGGGAGGTAGGGAGACCCAGTACTTC
TRBJ2-1,TRBV19,TRBD2,NA,CASSIRDYRAYNEQFF,TGTGCCAGTAGTATCCGGGACTACCGGGCGTACAATGAGCAGTTCTTC
TRBJ2-1,TRBV18,TRBD2,NA,CASSPLISGGGYNEQFF,TGTGCCAGCTCACCACTCATCAGCGGGGGAGGTTACAATGAGCAGTTCTTC
TRBJ2-1,TRBV2,TRBD1,NA,CARGDRRPDEQFF,TGTGCCAGAGGGGACAGGAGACCTGATGAGCAGTTCTTC
TRBJ2-5,TRBV5-5,NA,NA,CASSLSGARETQYF,TGTGCCAGCAGCTTATCAGGGGCGAGGGAGACCCAGTACTTC
TRBJ2-7,TRBV4-1,TRBD1,NA,CASSQDAPDSDRRFNEQYF,TGCGCCAGCAGCCAAGATGCCCCCGATTCGGACAGGAGGTTTAACGAGCAGTACTTC
TRBJ2-3,TRBV11-3,NA,NA,CASSSGYVTDTQYF,TGTGCCAGCAGCTCGGGCTACGTCACAGATACGCAGTATTTT
TRBJ1-2,TRBV28,NA,NA,CASSLSFGGNYGYTF,TGTGCCAGCAGTTTATCCTTTGGGGGGAACTATGGCTACACCTTC
TRBJ2-1,TRBV2,TRBD1,NA,CASSEEGQPLNEQFF,TGTGCCAGCAGTGAAGAGGGACAGCCACTCAATGAGCAGTTCTTC
TRBJ2-3,TRBV4-2,TRBD1,NA,CASSQEGQATQYF,TGTGCCAGCAGCCAAGAGGGACAGGCTACGCAGTATTTT
TRBJ1-5,TRBV5-1,NA,NA,CASSLLGGYNQPQHF,TGCGCCAGCAGCTTGTTGGGGGGGTACAATCAGCCCCAGCATTTT
TRBJ2-7,TRBV9,NA,NA,CASSESEGQGTEQYF,TGTGCCAGCAGCGAGAGTGAGGGGCAGGGAACCGAGCAGTACTTC
TRBJ2-4,TRBV12-5,NA,NA,CASGLEGRQYF,TGTGCTAGTGGTTTGGAGGGACGGCAGTACTTC